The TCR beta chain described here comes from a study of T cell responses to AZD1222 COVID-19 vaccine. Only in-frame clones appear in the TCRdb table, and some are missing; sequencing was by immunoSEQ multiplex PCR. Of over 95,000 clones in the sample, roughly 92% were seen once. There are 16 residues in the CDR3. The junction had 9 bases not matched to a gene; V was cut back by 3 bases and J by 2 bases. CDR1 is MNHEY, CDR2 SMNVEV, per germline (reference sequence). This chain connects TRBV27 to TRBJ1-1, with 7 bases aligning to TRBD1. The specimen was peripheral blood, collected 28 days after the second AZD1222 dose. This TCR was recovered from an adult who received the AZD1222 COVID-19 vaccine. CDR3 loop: CASSFLRTGLNTEAFF. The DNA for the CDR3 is TGTGCCAGCAGTTTCCTGAGGACAGGACTTAACACTGAAGCTTTCTTT.